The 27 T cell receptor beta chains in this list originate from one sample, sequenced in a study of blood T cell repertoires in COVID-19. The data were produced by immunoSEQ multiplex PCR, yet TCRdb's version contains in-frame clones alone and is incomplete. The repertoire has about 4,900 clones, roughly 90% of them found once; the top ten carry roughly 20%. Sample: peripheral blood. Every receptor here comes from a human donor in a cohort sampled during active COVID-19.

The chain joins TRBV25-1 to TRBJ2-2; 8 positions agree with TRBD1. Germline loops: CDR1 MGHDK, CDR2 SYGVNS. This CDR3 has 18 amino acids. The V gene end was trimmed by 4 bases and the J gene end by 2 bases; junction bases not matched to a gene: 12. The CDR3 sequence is CASSGIPRTGINTGELFF. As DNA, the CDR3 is TGTGCCAGCAGTGGAATCCCACGGACAGGGATCAACACCGGGGAGCTGTTTTTT.

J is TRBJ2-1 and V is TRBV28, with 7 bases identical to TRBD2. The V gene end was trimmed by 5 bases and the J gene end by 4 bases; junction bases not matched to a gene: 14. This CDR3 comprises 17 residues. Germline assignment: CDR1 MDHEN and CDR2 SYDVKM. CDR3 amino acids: CASSLRGASGHYNEQFF. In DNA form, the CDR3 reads TGTGCCAGCAGTCTAAGAGGGGCTAGCGGCCATTACAATGAGCAGTTCTTC.

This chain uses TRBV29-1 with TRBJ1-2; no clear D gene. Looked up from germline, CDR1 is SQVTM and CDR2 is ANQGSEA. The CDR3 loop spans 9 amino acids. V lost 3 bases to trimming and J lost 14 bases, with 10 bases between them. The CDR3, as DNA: TGCAGCGTTGATGAGAGTATGACCTTC. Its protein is CSVDESMTF.

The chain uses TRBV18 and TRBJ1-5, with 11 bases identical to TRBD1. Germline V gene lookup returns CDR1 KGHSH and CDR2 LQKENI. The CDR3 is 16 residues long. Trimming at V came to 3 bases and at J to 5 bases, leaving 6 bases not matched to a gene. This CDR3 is CASSPGDRGIDQPQHF. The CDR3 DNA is TGTGCCAGCTCACCCGGGGACAGGGGGATCGATCAGCCCCAGCATTTT. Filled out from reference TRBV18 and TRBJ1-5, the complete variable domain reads NAGVMQNPRHLVRRRGQEARLRCSPMKGHSHVYWYRQLPEEGLKFMVYLQKENIIDESGMPKERFSAEFPKEGPSILRIQQVVRGDSAAYFCASSPGDRGIDQPQHFGDGTRLSIL.

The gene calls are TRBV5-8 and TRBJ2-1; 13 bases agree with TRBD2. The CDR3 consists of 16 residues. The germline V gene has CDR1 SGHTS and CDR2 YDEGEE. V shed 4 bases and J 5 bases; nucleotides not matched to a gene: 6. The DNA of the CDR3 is TGTGCCAGCAGCCCAAAGGGACTAGCGGGACACAATGAGCAGTTCTTC. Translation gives CASSPKGLAGHNEQFF.

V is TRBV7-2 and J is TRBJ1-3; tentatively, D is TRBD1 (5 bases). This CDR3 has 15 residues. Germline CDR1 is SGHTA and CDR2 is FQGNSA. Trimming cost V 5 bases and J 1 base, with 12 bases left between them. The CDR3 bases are TGTGCCAGCAGCGTTGATCAGGGTTCTGGAAACACCATATATTTT. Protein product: CASSVDQGSGNTIYF.

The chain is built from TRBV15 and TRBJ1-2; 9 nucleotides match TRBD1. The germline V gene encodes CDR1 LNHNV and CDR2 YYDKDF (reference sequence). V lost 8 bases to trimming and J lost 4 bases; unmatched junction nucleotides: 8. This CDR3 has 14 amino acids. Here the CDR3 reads CATRQGGDPYGYTF. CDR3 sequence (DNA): TGTGCCACCCGACAGGGGGGCGACCCCTATGGCTACACCTTC.

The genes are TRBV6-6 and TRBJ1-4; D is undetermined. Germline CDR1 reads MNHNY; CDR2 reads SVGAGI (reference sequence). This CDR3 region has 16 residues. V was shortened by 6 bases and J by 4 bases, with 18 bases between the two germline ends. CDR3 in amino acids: CASSSQRYQNNEKLFF. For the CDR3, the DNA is TGTGCCAGCAGCTCTCAGCGGTATCAGAATAATGAAAAACTGTTTTTT.

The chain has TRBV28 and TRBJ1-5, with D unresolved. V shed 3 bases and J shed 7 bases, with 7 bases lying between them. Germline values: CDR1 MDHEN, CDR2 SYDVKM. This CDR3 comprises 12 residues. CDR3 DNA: TGTGCCAGCAGTTTGGAGGTACAGCCCCAGCATTTT. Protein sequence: CASSLEVQPQHF.

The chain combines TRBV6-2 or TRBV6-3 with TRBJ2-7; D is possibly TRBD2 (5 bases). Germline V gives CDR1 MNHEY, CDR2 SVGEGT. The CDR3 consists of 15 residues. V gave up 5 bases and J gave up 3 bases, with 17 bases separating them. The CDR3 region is CASSPESQGLYEQYF. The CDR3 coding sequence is TGTGCCAGCAGTCCGGAATCCCAAGGACTCTACGAGCAGTACTTC.

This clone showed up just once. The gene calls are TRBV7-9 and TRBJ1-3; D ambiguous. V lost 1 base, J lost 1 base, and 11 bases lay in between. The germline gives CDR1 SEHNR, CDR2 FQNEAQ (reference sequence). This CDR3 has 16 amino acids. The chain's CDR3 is CASSLVLRGSGNTIYF. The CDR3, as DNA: TGTGCCAGCAGCTTAGTGTTACGGGGTTCTGGAAACACCATATATTTT.

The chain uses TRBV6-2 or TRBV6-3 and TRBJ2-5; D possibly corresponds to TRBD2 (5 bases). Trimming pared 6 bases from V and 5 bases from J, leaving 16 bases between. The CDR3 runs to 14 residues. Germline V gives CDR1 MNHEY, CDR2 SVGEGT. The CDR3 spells CASSHGMGSETQYF. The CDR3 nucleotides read TGTGCCAGCAGCCATGGAATGGGGAGTGAGACCCAGTACTTC.

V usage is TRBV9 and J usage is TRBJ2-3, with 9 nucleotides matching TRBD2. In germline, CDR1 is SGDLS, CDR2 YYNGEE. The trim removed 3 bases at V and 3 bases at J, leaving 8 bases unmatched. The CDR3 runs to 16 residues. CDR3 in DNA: TGTGCCAGCAGCGCCCTAGGGACTAGCCTTACAGATACGCAGTATTTT. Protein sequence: CASSALGTSLTDTQYF. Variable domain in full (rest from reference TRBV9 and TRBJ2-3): DSGVTQTPKHLITATGQRVTLRCSPRSGDLSVYWYQQSLDQGLQFLIQYYNGEERAKGNILERFSAQQFPDLHSELNLSSLELGDSALYFCASSALGTSLTDTQYFGPGTRLTVL.

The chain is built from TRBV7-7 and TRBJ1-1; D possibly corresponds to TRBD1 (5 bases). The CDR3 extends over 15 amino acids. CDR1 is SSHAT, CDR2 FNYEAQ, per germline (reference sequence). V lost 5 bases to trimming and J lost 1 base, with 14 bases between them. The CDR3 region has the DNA TGTGCCAGCAGCGCCTGGGGGGGATCGAACACTGAAGCTTTCTTT. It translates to CASSAWGGSNTEAFF. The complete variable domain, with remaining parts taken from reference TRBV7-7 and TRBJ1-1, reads GAGVSQSPRYKVTKRGQDVTLRCDPISSHATLYWYQQALGQGPEFLTYFNYEAQPDKSGLPSDRFSAERPEGSISTLTIQRTEQRDSAMYRCASSAWGGSNTEAFFGQGTRLTVV.

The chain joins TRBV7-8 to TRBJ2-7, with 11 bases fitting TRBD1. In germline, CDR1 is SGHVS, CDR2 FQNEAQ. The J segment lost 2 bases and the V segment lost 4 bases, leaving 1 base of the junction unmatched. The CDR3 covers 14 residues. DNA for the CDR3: TGTGCCAGCAGCTGGGGACAGGGGGCCTACGAGCAGTACTTC. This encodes CASSWGQGAYEQYF.

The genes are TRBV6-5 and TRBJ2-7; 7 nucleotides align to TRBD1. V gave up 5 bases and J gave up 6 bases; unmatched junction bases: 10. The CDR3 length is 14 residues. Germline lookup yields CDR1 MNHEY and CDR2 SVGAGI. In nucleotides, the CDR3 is TGTGCCAGCAGTAACCACGGGACAGAAGTCGAGCAGTACTTC. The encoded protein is CASSNHGTEVEQYF.

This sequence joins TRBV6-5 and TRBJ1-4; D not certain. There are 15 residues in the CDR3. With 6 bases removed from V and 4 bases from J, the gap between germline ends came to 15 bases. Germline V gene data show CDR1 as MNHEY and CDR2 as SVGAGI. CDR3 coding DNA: TGTGCCAGCAGGGTGGTGCGGGGAGTTAATGAAAAACTGTTTTTT. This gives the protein CASRVVRGVNEKLFF.

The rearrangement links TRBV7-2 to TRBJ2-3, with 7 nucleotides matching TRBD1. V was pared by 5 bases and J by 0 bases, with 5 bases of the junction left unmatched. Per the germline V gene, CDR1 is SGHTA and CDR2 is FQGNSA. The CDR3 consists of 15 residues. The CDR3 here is CASSQRQGSTDTQYF. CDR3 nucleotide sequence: TGTGCCAGCAGCCAAAGACAGGGAAGCACAGATACGCAGTATTTT.

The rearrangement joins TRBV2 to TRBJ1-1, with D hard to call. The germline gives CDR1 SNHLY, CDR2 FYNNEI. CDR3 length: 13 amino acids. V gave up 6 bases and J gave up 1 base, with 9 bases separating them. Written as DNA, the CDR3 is TGTGCCAGCAGCTTACAGCCGAACACTGAAGCTTTCTTT. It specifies CASSLQPNTEAFF.

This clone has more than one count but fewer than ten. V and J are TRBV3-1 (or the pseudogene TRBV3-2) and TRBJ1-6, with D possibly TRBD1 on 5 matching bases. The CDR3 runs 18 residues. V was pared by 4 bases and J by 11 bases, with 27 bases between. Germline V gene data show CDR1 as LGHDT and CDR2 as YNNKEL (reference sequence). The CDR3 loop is CASSRSQVSAREPPPLHF. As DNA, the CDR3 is TGTGCCAGCAGCCGTTCCCAAGTGTCTGCCAGGGAACCTCCACCCCTCCACTTT.

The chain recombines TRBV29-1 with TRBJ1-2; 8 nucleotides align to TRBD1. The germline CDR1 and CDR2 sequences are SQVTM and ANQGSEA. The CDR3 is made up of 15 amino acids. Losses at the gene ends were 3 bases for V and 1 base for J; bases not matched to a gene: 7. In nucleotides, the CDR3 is TGCAGCGTTGAGCAGGGGGCGCGGAGTAACTATGGCTACACCTTC. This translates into CSVEQGARSNYGYTF.

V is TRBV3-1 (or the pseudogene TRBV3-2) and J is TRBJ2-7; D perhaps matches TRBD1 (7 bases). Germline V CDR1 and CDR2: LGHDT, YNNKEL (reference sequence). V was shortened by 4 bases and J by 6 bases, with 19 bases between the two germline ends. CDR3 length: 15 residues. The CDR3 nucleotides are TGTGCCAGCAGCCGCTGCCCTCGACAGGGAGGCGAGCAGTACTTC. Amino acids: CASSRCPRQGGEQYF.

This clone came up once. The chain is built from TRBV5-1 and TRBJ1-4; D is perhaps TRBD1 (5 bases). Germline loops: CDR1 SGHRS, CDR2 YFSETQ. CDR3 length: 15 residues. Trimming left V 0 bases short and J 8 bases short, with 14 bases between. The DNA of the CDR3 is TGCGCCAGCAGCTTGGCCGTTGGGGCAGGGGAAAAACTGTTTTTT. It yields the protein CASSLAVGAGEKLFF.

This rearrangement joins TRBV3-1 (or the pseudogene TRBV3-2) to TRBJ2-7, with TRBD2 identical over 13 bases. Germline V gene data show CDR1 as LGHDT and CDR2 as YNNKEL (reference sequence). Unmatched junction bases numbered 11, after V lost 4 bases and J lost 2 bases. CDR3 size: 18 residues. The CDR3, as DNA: TGTGCCAGCAGCCCCTGGACTAGCGGGGGAGCCCCCCCCTACGAGCAGTACTTC. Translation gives CASSPWTSGGAPPYEQYF.

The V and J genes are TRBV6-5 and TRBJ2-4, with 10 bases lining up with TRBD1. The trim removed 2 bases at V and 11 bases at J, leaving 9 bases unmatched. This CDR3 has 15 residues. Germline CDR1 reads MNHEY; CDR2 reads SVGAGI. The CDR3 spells CASSYKGTGDRVQYF. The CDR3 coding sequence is TGTGCCAGCAGTTACAAGGGGACAGGGGACCGAGTTCAGTACTTC.

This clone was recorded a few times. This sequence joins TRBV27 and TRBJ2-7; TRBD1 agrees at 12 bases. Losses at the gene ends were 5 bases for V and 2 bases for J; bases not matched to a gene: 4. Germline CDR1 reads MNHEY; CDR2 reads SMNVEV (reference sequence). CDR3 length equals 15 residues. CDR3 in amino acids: CASSVGTGGPYEQYF. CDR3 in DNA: TGTGCCAGCAGTGTCGGGACAGGGGGCCCCTACGAGCAGTACTTC.

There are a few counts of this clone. In DNA, the CDR3 is TGTGCCAGCAGCCAAGGGTTTCCCGGACAGGGCATCAATTCACCCCTCCACTTT. It specifies CASSQGFPGQGINSPLHF. The gene calls are TRBV4-2 and TRBJ1-6, with TRBD1 matching over 8 bases. The germline CDR1 and CDR2 sequences are LGHNA and YNFKEQ. CDR3 length: 18 amino acids. V dropped 1 base and J dropped 7; count of bases not matched to a gene: 12.